This T cell receptor (beta chain) was retrieved from a study of OX40 agonist ivuxolimab in advanced cancers. Looking at the study overall: Checkpoint inhibitors had been given previously to 40% of patients.

Repertoires were generated with immunoSEQ multiplex PCR, while TCRdb's copy carries only in-frame clones and drops some. The table has around 17,000 clones, 80% to 95% seen once. Patients with autoimmune history or systemic immunosuppression were excluded. Blood draws occurred at baseline, cycle 4 day 1, and cycle 7 day 1. The receptor's source is an adult with an advanced solid tumor such as melanoma, head and neck, liver or kidney cancer. Sequencing was performed on CD4+ or CD8+ T cells sorted from blood, taken in a trial of the OX40 agonist ivuxolimab.

The CDR3 nucleotides read TGTGCCAGCAGCTTACCCCCGGACCCGGCGGTCACTGAAGCTTTCTTT. Translation: CASSLPPDPAVTEAFF. J is TRBJ1-1 and V is TRBV7-9; D ambiguous. This CDR3 region has 16 residues. Germline assignment: CDR1 SEHNR and CDR2 FQNEAQ (reference sequence). V gave up 2 bases and J gave up 4 bases, with 17 bases separating them.